This passage covers 22 T cell receptor beta chains from one sample sequenced in a study of cytomegalovirus exposure and HLA in healthy donors. The table came from immunoSEQ multiplex PCR; TCRdb's copy has only in-frame clones and leaves some out. The table shows about 220,000 clones, with around nine tenths occurring only once. The sample comprised PBMCs. These receptors were taken from a young woman in good health and CMV-seronegative.

This CDR3 is CASSVASWTSGNSEQFF. DNA of the CDR3: TGTGCCAGCAGCGTAGCAAGCTGGACTAGCGGGAACAGTGAGCAGTTCTTC. The chain combines TRBV9 with TRBJ2-1, with 12 positions matching TRBD2. Trimming cost V 0 bases and J 9 bases; bases outside gene matches: 10. Per the germline V gene, CDR1 is SGDLS and CDR2 is YYNGEE. This CDR3 is 17 amino acids long.

The chain combines TRBV11-2 with TRBJ1-1; TRBD1 aligns across 7 bases. Trimming removed 5 bases from V and 0 bases from J; junction bases left unmatched: 9. The germline V gene encodes CDR1 SGHAT and CDR2 FQNNGV. This CDR3 spans 16 amino acids. The CDR3 here is CASSALGQRMNTEAFF. The CDR3 region has the DNA TGTGCCAGCAGCGCCCTGGGACAGAGAATGAACACTGAAGCTTTCTTT.

Only one count was recorded for this clone. CDR3 protein: CASSDSRLAVSTDTQYF. Here the CDR3 DNA reads TGTGCCAGCAGTGACTCACGACTAGCAGTTAGCACAGATACGCAGTATTTT. The chain uses TRBV25-1 and TRBJ2-3; 7 bases line up with TRBD2. The ends lost 3 bases at V and 0 bases at J; junction bases unmatched: 9. CDR1 is MGHDK, CDR2 SYGVNS, per germline. This CDR3 spans 17 amino acids.

The rearrangement uses TRBV2 and TRBJ1-1; D remains ambiguous. V lost 7 bases to trimming and J lost 0 bases, with 9 bases between them. Germline V lookup: CDR1 SNHLY, CDR2 FYNNEI. This CDR3 comprises 13 residues. Written as DNA, the CDR3 is TGTGCCAGCAAAAACCGGTTGAACACTGAAGCTTTCTTT. Encoded protein: CASKNRLNTEAFF.

V and J are TRBV6-5 and TRBJ1-1; a possible D gene is TRBD1 (6 bases). This CDR3 has 14 residues. V was pared by 6 bases and J by 3 bases, with 14 bases between. CDR1 is MNHEY and CDR2 is SVGAGI in the germline V gene. The CDR3: CASSLRGIDTEAFF. CDR3 nucleotides: TGTGCCAGCAGCCTCAGGGGAATTGACACTGAAGCTTTCTTT.

This clone was recorded once. The rearrangement links TRBV19 to TRBJ1-1; possible D gene TRBD1, 5 bases. Germline-derived CDR1 and CDR2 are LNHDA and SQIVND (reference sequence). The length of the CDR3 is 14 residues. V was shortened by 7 bases and J by 3 bases, with 15 bases between the two germline ends. CDR3 residues: CASTLGGVDTEAFF. The CDR3 coding sequence is TGTGCCAGTACTCTCGGGGGAGTTGACACTGAAGCTTTCTTT.

V is TRBV27 and J is TRBJ2-1, with 7 bases fitting TRBD2. Germline trimming cut 8 bases from V and 6 bases from J; bases unmatched to any gene: 4. Germline CDR1 is MNHEY and CDR2 is SMNVEV (reference sequence). The CDR3 runs to 12 residues. In DNA form, the CDR3 reads TGTGCCAGCGGGAGGGCTGGCAATGAGCAGTTCTTC. The encoded protein is CASGRAGNEQFF.

The V and J genes are TRBV6-1 and TRBJ2-7, with D possibly TRBD2 on 5 matching bases. The V gene lost 2 bases and the J gene lost 0 bases, with 8 bases spanning the gap. CDR1 MNHNS and CDR2 SASEGT come from the germline V gene. The length of the CDR3 is 14 residues. CDR3 bases: TGTGCCAGCAGTGAACGGGGAGTCTCCTACGAGCAGTACTTC. This sequence encodes CASSERGVSYEQYF.

The chain carries TRBV19 and TRBJ2-7, with D maybe TRBD1 (5 bases). Trimming took off 3 bases at V and 3 bases at J, with 12 bases between the two ends. CDR3 size: 14 residues. Germline loops: CDR1 LNHDA, CDR2 SQIVND (reference sequence). The CDR3 region has the DNA TGTGCCAGTAGTATCGGACACACCAACTACGAGCAGTACTTC. Translation: CASSIGHTNYEQYF.

The gene calls are TRBV30 and TRBJ2-1, with 13 bases lining up with TRBD2. The junction had 5 bases not matched to a gene; V was cut back by 0 bases and J by 9 bases. Germline assignment: CDR1 GTSNPN and CDR2 SVGIG (reference sequence). The CDR3 is 15 amino acids. Written as DNA, the CDR3 is TGTGCCTGGAGTGTACAGGGACTAGCGGGAATTGAGCAGTTCTTC. Translation: CAWSVQGLAGIEQFF.

The V gene is TRBV5-1, the J gene TRBJ1-1, with 7 bases matching TRBD1. Germline CDR1 and CDR2: SGHRS and YFSETQ. CDR3 length equals 16 residues. J was trimmed by 1 base and V by 4 bases; bases with no gene match: 10. The CDR3 nucleotides are TGCGCCAGCAGCGGGGCCGGGACAGATCAGAACACTGAAGCTTTCTTT. It codes for CASSGAGTDQNTEAFF.

This clone was seen a single time. The CDR3 DNA sequence: TGCGCCAGCAGCTTGGGTGGACAGATTAATCAGCCCCAGCATTTT. This encodes CASSLGGQINQPQHF. The genes are TRBV5-1 and TRBJ1-5; D is perhaps TRBD1 (6 bases). V lost 0 bases and J lost 4, with 11 bases in between. CDR1 is SGHRS, CDR2 YFSETQ, per germline. The CDR3 runs to 15 residues.

The chain has TRBV2 and TRBJ1-4; a weak D match, TRBD1 (6 bases). The CDR3 is 14 amino acids. Germline V CDR1 and CDR2: SNHLY, FYNNEI. The V and J ends lost 10 bases and 7 bases respectively, with 19 bases between them. CDR3: CAITMTGWAEKLFF. As DNA, the CDR3 is TGTGCCATCACGATGACAGGTTGGGCTGAAAAACTGTTTTTT.

The chain carries TRBV19 and TRBJ2-7; 7 bases align to TRBD1. This CDR3 region has 14 residues. Per germline, CDR1 LNHDA and CDR2 SQIVND (reference sequence). Germline trimming cut 6 bases from V and 0 bases from J; bases unmatched to any gene: 5. The CDR3 is CASSPQGDSYEQYF. The CDR3 nucleotides read TGTGCCAGTAGCCCTCAGGGGGACTCCTACGAGCAGTACTTC.

V and J are TRBV28 and TRBJ1-5, with D possibly TRBD1 on 5 matching bases. The V gene's germline CDR1 is MDHEN and CDR2 SYDVKM. V was cut by 8 bases and J by 4 bases, with 15 bases left in between. The CDR3 is 14 amino acids. CDR3 amino acids: CASQIGGRNQPQHF. The CDR3 DNA follows: TGTGCCAGCCAAATCGGGGGGAGGAATCAGCCCCAGCATTTT.

This chain uses TRBV9 with TRBJ2-1; TRBD2 matches at 10 bases. The germline gives CDR1 SGDLS, CDR2 YYNGEE. The CDR3 contains 16 residues. V shed 0 bases, J shed 5 bases, and the junction held 5 bases outside the gene matches. The CDR3 protein is CASSVGTSGVHNEQFF. The CDR3 DNA reads as TGTGCCAGCAGCGTAGGGACTAGCGGAGTGCACAATGAGCAGTTCTTC.

This clone was seen a single time. V gene TRBV5-1 combines with J gene TRBJ2-1; TRBD2 aligns across 12 bases. Germline-derived CDR1 and CDR2 are SGHRS and YFSETQ. The CDR3 covers 16 residues. J was trimmed by 7 bases and V by 0 bases; bases with no gene match: 5. The CDR3 spells CASSLDGLAGINEQFF. As DNA, the CDR3 is TGCGCCAGCAGCTTGGACGGACTAGCGGGAATTAATGAGCAGTTCTTC.

This clone has just one count. This chain connects TRBV6-5 to TRBJ2-1, with 7 bases aligning to TRBD1. J lost 0 bases, V lost 6 bases, and 5 bases had no gene match. The length of the CDR3 is 15 residues. CDR1 MNHEY and CDR2 SVGAGI come from the germline V gene. CDR3: CASRVDRSSYNEQFF. CDR3 nucleotide sequence: TGTGCCAGCAGGGTGGACAGGAGCTCCTACAATGAGCAGTTCTTC.

The rearrangement joins TRBV27 to TRBJ2-3, with unresolved D. This CDR3 is built from 16 residues. Trimming removed 1 base from V and 0 bases from J, with 11 bases in between. Germline lookup yields CDR1 MNHEY and CDR2 SMNVEV (reference sequence). This CDR3 is CASSLLTGFSTDTQYF. The DNA of the CDR3 is TGTGCCAGCAGTTTATTGACTGGATTTAGCACAGATACGCAGTATTTT.

The sample holds one count of this clone. This chain uses TRBV2 with TRBJ2-3; 8 bases are a match to TRBD2. V was pared by 4 bases and J by 2 bases, with 2 bases of the junction left unmatched. The CDR3 consists of 14 residues. In germline, CDR1 is SNHLY, CDR2 FYNNEI. The CDR3 region is CASSVTSVTDTQYF. The CDR3 region has the DNA TGTGCCAGCAGTGTGACTAGCGTCACAGATACGCAGTATTTT. Complete variable domain (other parts from reference TRBV2 and TRBJ2-3): EPEVTQTPSHQVTQMGQEVILRCVPISNHLYFYWYRQILGQKVEFLVSFYNNEISEKSEIFDDQFSVERPDGSNFTLKIRSTKLEDSAMYFCASSVTSVTDTQYFGPGTRLTVL.

The rearrangement uses TRBV27 and TRBJ1-4; D gene ambiguous. The germline gives CDR1 MNHEY, CDR2 SMNVEV (reference sequence). This CDR3 spans 13 amino acids. V dropped 1 base and J dropped 8 bases, with 8 bases sitting between them. CDR3 amino acids: CASSLFATEKLFF. CDR3 DNA sequence: TGTGCCAGCAGTTTATTCGCTACCGAAAAACTGTTTTTT.

The chain has TRBV27 and TRBJ2-1, with 10 nucleotides matching TRBD2. This CDR3 is built from 17 residues. Germline V gene sequence: CDR1 MNHEY, CDR2 SMNVEV (reference sequence). The ends lost 5 bases at V and 1 base at J; junction bases unmatched: 8. This chain's CDR3 is CASSPGVAGGSYNEQFF. In DNA, the CDR3 is TGTGCCAGCAGTCCTGGAGTAGCGGGAGGTTCCTACAATGAGCAGTTCTTC.